The rows below give T cell receptor beta chains drawn from one sample of a study of metastatic and nonmetastatic thyroid tumors. TCRdb re-clonotyped the PCR reads via MiXCR. The data show about 38,000 clones, approximately 44% seen once. Sequencing input: tumor tissue. The receptors were gathered from a male donor with papillary thyroid cancer or a benign thyroid nodule (not recorded which). Some clones in this sample may be carry-over from other donors' samples. CDR3s include the opening cysteine and the closing phenylalanine or tryptophan. The D gene is left open where the match is weak. Clone size, where shown, is once, few, many, or a class for clones that have expanded.

clone size,D gene,V gene,J gene,CDR3 protein,CDR3 DNA
many,.,TRBV6-1,TRBJ1-5,CASSRLAGQNQPQHF,TGTGCCAGCAGTCGTCTAGCGGGGCAGAATCAGCCCCAGCATTTT
few,.,TRBV12-3/TRBV12-4,TRBJ1-1,CASSQGLEAFF,TGTGCCAGCAGCCAGGGACTTGAAGCTTTCTTT
.,.,TRBV4-2,TRBJ2-3,CASSKERSTDTQYF,TGTGCCAGCAGCAAGGAGAGGAGTACAGATACGCAGTATTTT
.,TRBD2,TRBV20-1,TRBJ2-7,CSVDGTSGNEQYF,TGCAGTGTCGACGGGACTAGCGGGAACGAGCAGTACTTC
.,.,TRBV2,TRBJ1-2,CASSEVGRGGDGYTF,TGTGCCAGCAGTGAAGTTGGCAGGGGCGGGGATGGCTACACCTTC
.,TRBD1,TRBV11-1,TRBJ1-1,CASSPGQGVAFF,TGTGCCAGCAGCCCAGGACAGGGAGTAGCTTTCTTT
.,.,TRBV4-3,TRBJ1-5,CASSQGGGQPQHF,TGCGCCAGCAGCCAAGGGGGTGGGCAGCCCCAGCATTTT
.,TRBD2,TRBV2,TRBJ2-7,CALQDSSGDYEQYF,TGTGCCTTGCAAGATTCTAGCGGGGACTACGAGCAGTACTTC
medium-sized,TRBD2,TRBV4-1,TRBJ2-7,CASSQDGEGGRFEQYF,TGCGCCAGCAGCCAAGATGGGGAGGGAGGTCGTTTCGAGCAGTACTTC
.,TRBD2,TRBV20-1,TRBJ2-7,CSAKEGTSGLSEQYF,TGCAGTGCTAAGGAAGGGACTAGCGGGCTAAGCGAGCAGTACTTC
.,TRBD2,TRBV18,TRBJ2-7,CASSPWAGGPVRNEQYF,TGTGCCAGCTCACCTTGGGCGGGAGGGCCGGTGAGGAACGAGCAGTACTTC
.,.,TRBV2,TRBJ2-7,CASSGRGYEQYF,TGTGCCAGCAGCGGTAGGGGCTACGAGCAGTACTTC
.,.,TRBV24-1,TRBJ2-2,CATSSGSGELFF,TGTGCCACCAGCAGTGGATCCGGGGAGCTGTTTTTT
.,.,TRBV20-1,TRBJ2-7,CSAWDTTTYEQYF,TGCAGTGCGTGGGACACGACTACCTACGAGCAGTACTTC
.,TRBD1,TRBV30,TRBJ1-3,CAWSPDRGSGNTIYF,TGTGCCTGGAGCCCCGACAGGGGGTCTGGAAACACCATATATTTT
.,.,TRBV10-3,TRBJ2-7,CAISELGAYEQYF,TGTGCCATCAGTGAGTTAGGGGCCTACGAGCAGTACTTC
few,.,TRBV6-1,TRBJ1-2,CASSADWGGYTF,TGTGCCAGCAGTGCCGACTGGGGTGGCTACACCTTC
.,.,TRBV20-1,TRBJ2-3,CSARGVEGEGPTDTQYF,TGCAGTGCTAGGGGGGTGGAGGGAGAAGGCCCCACAGATACGCAGTATTTT
.,.,TRBV19,TRBJ1-1,CASSIGVRNTEAFF,TGTGCCAGTAGTATCGGAGTCCGAAACACTGAAGCTTTCTTT
.,TRBD2,TRBV29-1,TRBJ2-1,CSVEREWAYNEQFF,TGCAGCGTTGAGCGGGAGTGGGCCTACAATGAGCAGTTCTTC
.,.,TRBV6-2/TRBV6-3,TRBJ1-4,CASSYEDRREKLFF,TGTGCCAGCAGTTACGAGGACAGACGGGAAAAACTGTTTTTT
few,.,TRBV11-2,TRBJ2-1,CASSPRLEYNEQFF,TGTGCCAGCAGCCCGAGACTAGAGTACAATGAGCAGTTCTTC
.,.,TRBV24-1,TRBJ2-3,CATSDLTTESSTDTQYF,TGTGCCACCAGTGACCTTACGACAGAGTCTAGCACAGATACGCAGTATTTT
.,.,TRBV19,TRBJ1-2,CASRERNTVNYGYTF,TGTGCCAGTAGGGAAAGGAATACTGTTAACTATGGCTACACCTTC
few,.,TRBV20-1,TRBJ2-7,CSARRRVEYEQYF,TGCAGTGCTCGGAGGAGGGTAGAATACGAGCAGTACTTC
few,.,TRBV10-1,TRBJ2-3,CASSETSKGGTQYF,TGCGCCAGCAGTGAGACCTCTAAGGGCGGCACGCAGTATTTT
.,.,TRBV30,TRBJ2-2,CAQSRTTTGELFF,TGTGCCCAAAGCCGGACCACCACCGGGGAGCTGTTTTTT
few,TRBD2,TRBV6-1,TRBJ2-3,CASSAGLAGATDTQYF,TGTGCCAGCAGTGCGGGACTAGCGGGGGCCACAGATACGCAGTATTTT
.,TRBD1,TRBV6-1,TRBJ1-2,CASSEAETGGYGYTF,TGTGCCAGCAGTGAGGCGGAGACAGGGGGCTATGGCTACACCTTC
.,.,TRBV11-3,TRBJ2-1,CASSPGGPNEQFF,TGTGCCAGCAGCCCCGGTGGTCCCAATGAGCAGTTCTTC
few,TRBD2,TRBV6-4,TRBJ2-3,CASSELAVGTDTRYF,TGTGCCAGCAGTGAACTAGCGGTAGGCACAGATACGCGGTATTTT
.,.,TRBV19,TRBJ1-1,CASSTGTPNTEAFF,TGTGCCAGTAGTACTGGGACACCGAACACTGAAGCTTTCTTT
.,TRBD1,TRBV20-1,TRBJ2-2,CSANRGAGTGELFF,TGCAGTGCCAACAGGGGCGCCGGCACCGGGGAGCTGTTTTTT
few,TRBD1,TRBV28,TRBJ1-5,CASSLSGGGNQPQHF,TGTGCCAGCAGTTTGTCAGGGGGCGGCAATCAGCCCCAGCATTTT
.,.,TRBV27,TRBJ2-3,CASSYSSAQYF,TGTGCCAGCAGTTACAGTTCAGCGCAGTATTTT
.,.,TRBV28,TRBJ1-5,CASSLNNQPQHF,TGTGCCAGCAGTTTGAACAATCAGCCCCAGCATTTT
few,TRBD1,TRBV27,TRBJ2-2,CASSLDRAGELFF,TGTGCCAGCAGCCTCGACAGGGCCGGGGAGCTGTTTTTT
once,.,TRBV9,TRBJ2-1,CASSVADQPNEQFF,TGTGCCAGCAGCGTAGCGGACCAGCCCAATGAGCAGTTCTTC
.,.,TRBV6-4,TRBJ2-7,CASRRLAPITQRGGYYEQYF,TGTGCCAGCAGACGACTCGCCCCGATTACCCAACGTGGGGGCTATTACGAGCAGTACTTC
.,.,TRBV18,TRBJ2-1,CASSRNRANEQFF,TGTGCCAGCTCACGAAACAGGGCTAATGAGCAGTTCTTC
.,TRBD1,TRBV7-9,TRBJ1-4,CASSLDRGSNEKLFF,TGTGCCAGCAGTTTAGACAGGGGTTCTAATGAAAAACTGTTTTTT